The 32 T cell receptor beta chains reported below all come from one sample, sequenced in a study of T-cell memory formation after mild COVID-19. TCRdb used MiXCR to reprocess the 5' RACE reads, holding one entry per CDR3 protein. Found here are about 410,000 distinct CDR3 sequences, 18% of them singletons; the top ten hold roughly 21%. Sequencing input: PBMCs or a T cell subset sorted from them (not recorded which). The receptors were gathered from a man between 18 and 35 years old who had mild COVID-19 (a few samples of this study predate the infection). Cell type and time point are not known.

The chain couples TRBV7-9 to TRBJ1-3, with D maybe TRBD1 (5 bases). CDR1 is SEHNR and CDR2 is FQNEAQ in the germline V gene (reference sequence). The CDR3 has 15 amino acids. Trimming pared 4 bases from V and 2 bases from J, leaving 12 bases between. The CDR3, as DNA: TGTGCCAGCAGCTCCCCTCCGGGGGCTGGAAACACCATATATTTT. Amino acid sequence: CASSSPPGAGNTIYF. Full variable domain (missing parts from reference TRBV7-9 and TRBJ1-3): DTGVSQNPRHKITKRGQNVTFRCDPISEHNRLYWYRQTLGQGPEFLTYFQNEAQLEKSRLLSDRFSAERPKGSFSTLEIQRTEQGDSAMYLCASSSPPGAGNTIYFGEGSWLTVV.

This clonotype has a handful of counts. The chain combines TRBV20-1 with TRBJ1-1, with 8 bases identical to TRBD1. Germline V gene data show CDR1 as DFQATT and CDR2 as SNEGSKA (reference sequence). The CDR3 totals 15 residues. Trimming took 7 bases from V and 5 from J; bases not matched to a gene: 15. CDR3 bases: TGCAGTGTCCCTGAACTCAGGGGGCTAAGGACTGAAGCTTTCTTT. Translation gives CSVPELRGLRTEAFF.

This clonotype was seen a few times. The J gene is TRBJ1-1, the V gene TRBV5-1; TRBD1 is a possible D gene (5 bases). The CDR3 runs to 15 residues. The ends were cut back, 0 bases at V and 11 bases at J, with 20 bases in the middle. Per the germline V gene, CDR1 is SGHRS and CDR2 is YFSETQ. This CDR3 reads CASSLGLGAQVRAFF. The CDR3 DNA sequence: TGCGCCAGCAGCTTGGGGTTAGGGGCTCAAGTGCGGGCTTTCTTT.

The chain employs TRBV2 and TRBJ2-1, with 11 bases that match TRBD2. The germline V gene has CDR1 SNHLY and CDR2 FYNNEI. The CDR3 has 15 amino acids. The V gene end was trimmed by 6 bases and the J gene end by 7 bases; junction bases not matched to a gene: 8. CDR3 residues: CASRSLAGGRNEQFF. The DNA for the CDR3 is TGTGCCAGCAGGAGTTTAGCGGGGGGGCGTAATGAGCAGTTCTTC.

This clonotype has only a few counts. The chain carries TRBV5-5 and TRBJ2-7; 8 bases are a match to TRBD1. Per germline, CDR1 SGHKS and CDR2 YYEKEE (reference sequence). CDR3 length equals 15 residues. V shed 5 bases, J shed 3 bases, and the junction held 10 bases outside the gene matches. The CDR3 is CASSSPGGGFYEQYF. DNA of the CDR3: TGTGCCAGCAGTTCTCCAGGGGGCGGGTTCTACGAGCAGTACTTC.

This chain connects TRBV4-2 to TRBJ2-1; 11 bases are shared with TRBD2. CDR1 LGHNA and CDR2 YNFKEQ come from the germline V gene. The J segment lost 5 bases and the V segment lost 4 bases, leaving 7 bases of the junction unmatched. The CDR3 covers 16 residues. This CDR3 is CASSRVTSGIDNEQFF. Written as DNA, the CDR3 is TGTGCCAGCAGCCGGGTGACTAGCGGGATTGACAATGAGCAGTTCTTC.

This clonotype was observed a few times. The V call is TRBV7-8, the J call TRBJ2-2; D uncertain. V was shortened by 1 base and J by 2 bases, with 11 bases between the two germline ends. Looked up from germline, CDR1 is SGHVS and CDR2 is FQNEAQ. The CDR3 consists of 16 residues. The CDR3 spells CASSLEQLLNTGELFF. The CDR3 DNA reads as TGTGCCAGCAGCTTAGAACAGCTCCTTAACACCGGGGAGCTGTTTTTT.

This clonotype has just a few counts. The rearrangement uses TRBV7-9 and TRBJ2-3; no clear D gene. The CDR3 runs to 14 residues. V lost 2 bases, J lost 2 bases, and 8 bases lay in between. CDR1 is SEHNR, CDR2 FQNEAQ, per germline (reference sequence). The CDR3: CASSLSSATDTQYF. As DNA, the CDR3 is TGTGCCAGCAGCTTATCCAGCGCCACAGATACGCAGTATTTT.

This chain connects TRBV5-1 to TRBJ2-5, with 10 bases aligning to TRBD1. The CDR3 contains 15 residues. J was trimmed by 5 bases and V by 3 bases; bases with no gene match: 7. CDR1 is SGHRS and CDR2 is YFSETQ in the germline V gene. CDR3 DNA sequence: TGCGCCAGCAGCTGGGCCGGGACAGGGGAGGAGACCCAGTACTTC. It codes for CASSWAGTGEETQYF.

The chain recombines TRBV3-1 with TRBJ1-6; D uncertain. The ends were cut back, 3 bases at V and 7 bases at J, with 7 bases in the middle. Germline lookup yields CDR1 LGHDT and CDR2 YNNKEL (reference sequence). The CDR3 is 13 residues long. The CDR3 here is CASSHRRNSPLHF. The CDR3 DNA reads as TGTGCCAGCAGCCACCGCAGGAATTCACCCCTCCACTTT.

This chain joins TRBV10-1 and TRBJ1-5; 10 positions agree with TRBD1. Germline V gene sequence: CDR1 WNHNN, CDR2 SYGVQD (reference sequence). The CDR3 has 17 residues. Losses at the gene ends were 6 bases for V and 2 bases for J; bases not matched to a gene: 10. The CDR3 DNA reads as TGCGCCAGCAGGGGCGGACAGGGGGAAGTGGGCAATCAGCCCCAGCATTTT. Protein: CASRGGQGEVGNQPQHF.

This chain connects TRBV5-1 to TRBJ2-3, with 10 bases aligning to TRBD1. Germline V CDR1 and CDR2: SGHRS, YFSETQ. This CDR3 region has 19 residues. V lost 1 base, J lost 4 bases, and 15 bases stayed unmatched. The CDR3 protein is CASSLQGQGIPLGSDTQYF. The CDR3 bases are TGCGCCAGCAGCTTGCAGGGACAGGGGATCCCCCTGGGTTCAGATACGCAGTATTTT.

This clonotype has a count of ten or more. The chain recombines TRBV10-1 with TRBJ2-5; D gene uncertain. V lost 4 bases to trimming and J lost 4 bases, with 7 bases between them. CDR1 and CDR2 (germline): WNHNN, SYGVQD (reference sequence). The CDR3 loop spans 12 amino acids. This CDR3 is CASSGSGETQYF. As DNA, the CDR3 is TGCGCCAGCAGTGGTTCGGGAGAGACCCAGTACTTC.

This clonotype was seen more than once but under ten times. One end of the junction fails to match germline, which may point to a read error. The rearrangement uses TRBV6-2 or TRBV6-3 and TRBJ1-1; 10 nucleotides line up with TRBD1. The germline V gene has CDR1 MNHEY and CDR2 SVGEGT. The CDR3 runs 12 residues. The DNA for the CDR3 is TGTGCCAGCAGGGCCACCGGGACAGGGGACCTCTTT. It yields the protein CASRATGTGDLF.

The chain is built from TRBV7-2 and TRBJ2-7; D gene ambiguous. The germline V gene encodes CDR1 SGHTA and CDR2 FQGNSA. The V gene lost 3 bases and the J gene lost 6 bases, with 15 bases spanning the gap. The CDR3 is 14 amino acids. This CDR3 reads CASSFAYLGSEQYV. Written as DNA, the CDR3 is TGTGCCAGCAGCTTCGCCTACCTGGGTTCCGAGCAGTACGTC.

In its sample, this clonotype was seen a few times. Germline is not matched at one junction end, which may reflect a read error. This chain joins TRBV7-7 and TRBJ2-5; D unresolved. The CDR3 is 13 residues long. CDR1 and CDR2 (germline): SSHAT, FNYEAQ (reference sequence). The chain's CDR3 is CASSSEQRETQYF. In nucleotides, the CDR3 is TGTGCTAGCAGCTCGGAGCAAAGGGAGACCCAGTACTTC.

The chain carries TRBV18 and TRBJ2-7; TRBD1 aligns across 8 bases. The CDR3 extends over 14 amino acids. The V segment lost 5 bases and the J segment 5 bases; nucleotides outside the gene matches: 8. CDR1 and CDR2 (germline): KGHSH, LQKENI. CDR3 in DNA: TGTGCCAGCTCAACACGACAGGGGCCCCACGAGCAGTACTTC. Amino acids: CASSTRQGPHEQYF.

V and J are TRBV12-3 or TRBV12-4 and TRBJ2-4, with TRBD1 identical over 9 bases. This CDR3 spans 15 amino acids. V dropped 6 bases and J dropped 4; count of bases not matched to a gene: 7. The CDR3 loop is CASRGKGQGKNIQYF. CDR3 sequence (DNA): TGTGCCAGCAGGGGAAAGGGACAGGGTAAAAACATTCAGTACTTC.

This clonotype came up a few times. The CDR3 DNA follows: TGTGCCAGCAGTGACGGGACTAGCGGGGGACCAGATACGCAGTATTTT. Protein sequence: CASSDGTSGGPDTQYF. V usage is TRBV2 and J usage is TRBJ2-3; TRBD2 aligns across 14 bases. Germline CDR1 SNHLY, CDR2 FYNNEI. After removal of 3 bases from V and 4 bases from J, the junction contained 3 bases not matched to a gene. The CDR3 covers 16 residues.

The chain has TRBV30 and TRBJ2-3; TRBD2 matches at 10 bases. CDR3 length equals 13 residues. The germline CDR1 and CDR2 sequences are GTSNPN and SVGIG (reference sequence). J was trimmed by 5 bases and V by 7 bases; bases with no gene match: 6. The CDR3 reads CASSGGAEDTQYF. CDR3 coding DNA: TGTGCCTCGAGCGGGGGGGCAGAAGATACGCAGTATTTT.

This clonotype occurred many times. V usage is TRBV12-3 or TRBV12-4 and J usage is TRBJ1-1, with D perhaps TRBD1 (6 bases). V was clipped by 5 bases and J by 0 bases, with 10 bases between them. The CDR3 covers 14 residues. CDR3 region: CASSRDIVNTEAFF. In DNA, the CDR3 is TGTGCCAGCAGTCGGGACATAGTGAACACTGAAGCTTTCTTT.

The CDR3 region is CASSTQGGGYNEQFF. The CDR3 DNA reads TGTGCCAGCAGTACTCAGGGGGGGGGTTACAATGAGCAGTTCTTC. The chain has TRBV6-2 or TRBV6-3 and TRBJ2-1; D is perhaps TRBD1 or TRBD2 (7 bases each). CDR1 is MNHEY, CDR2 SVGEGT, per germline. This CDR3 is 15 amino acids long. Trimming left V 5 bases short and J 4 bases short, with 15 bases between.

The chain is built from TRBV20-1 and TRBJ2-7, with D possibly being TRBD2 (5 bases). The CDR3 length is 12 residues. Germline CDR1 DFQATT, CDR2 SNEGSKA (reference sequence). The V end lost 3 bases, the J end lost 4 bases, and 10 bases lay between the germline ends. CDR3 amino acids: CSARAGGYEQYF. Here the CDR3 DNA reads TGCAGTGCTAGGGCAGGAGGTTACGAGCAGTACTTC.

This clonotype was counted ten times or more. The chain carries TRBV5-1 and TRBJ2-3, with D unclear. The V gene's germline CDR1 is SGHRS and CDR2 YFSETQ. Trimming shortened V by 4 bases and J by 0 bases, and 9 bases separated the two germline ends. This CDR3 contains 14 residues. Here the CDR3 reads CASSEALSTDTQYF. The DNA of the CDR3 is TGCGCCAGCAGCGAGGCCCTCAGCACAGATACGCAGTATTTT.

This clonotype was picked up many times. This chain joins TRBV20-1 and TRBJ2-5; D not resolved. The CDR3 extends over 13 amino acids. CDR1 and CDR2 (germline): DFQATT, SNEGSKA (reference sequence). Between the trimmed V and J ends, which lost 2 bases and 0 bases, there was a span of 7 bases. The CDR3 here is CSARQDDQETQYF. Written as DNA, the CDR3 is TGCAGTGCTAGACAGGATGACCAAGAGACCCAGTACTTC.

In this sample, this clonotype turned up a few times. V and J are TRBV12-2 and TRBJ2-7; the D segment call TRBD1 is taken from the table without a DNA check. TRBV12-2 is classified as a pseudogene. The CDR3 totals 15 residues. The CDR3 DNA reads as TGTGCAAGTCGCTTTAGGTCTCACAGGCCTTACGAGCAGTACGTC. Amino acid sequence: CASRFRSHRPYEQYV.

This clonotype was picked up many times. V and J are TRBV5-5 and TRBJ2-2; no clear D. Germline values: CDR1 SGHKS, CDR2 YYEKEE (reference sequence). The CDR3 runs to 14 residues. V lost 2 bases and J lost 1, with 6 bases in between. The CDR3 spells CASSLSGNTGELFF. The CDR3 DNA reads as TGTGCCAGCAGCTTATCGGGGAACACCGGGGAGCTGTTTTTT.

The chain links TRBV24-1 to TRBJ2-3; D gene uncertain. The CDR3 contains 13 residues. Germline CDR1 KGHDR, CDR2 SFDVKD. V was cut by 5 bases and J by 1 base, with 6 bases left in between. The CDR3 bases are TGTGCCACCAGTGGTTTCGGCACAGATACGCAGTATTTT. This gives the protein CATSGFGTDTQYF.

This chain uses TRBV5-1 with TRBJ2-3; a possible D gene is TRBD1 (5 bases). The germline CDR1 and CDR2 sequences are SGHRS and YFSETQ. The V end was cut by 0 bases, the J end by 2 bases, with 10 bases between. The CDR3 runs 15 residues. The CDR3 region is CASSLAGRITDTQYF. Here the CDR3 DNA reads TGCGCCAGCAGCTTGGCAGGGCGTATCACAGATACGCAGTATTTT.

In its sample, this clonotype was seen a few times. The chain carries TRBV7-2 and TRBJ1-5; D gene uncertain. This CDR3 region has 13 residues. V was pared by 3 bases and J by 4 bases, with 7 bases between. Germline CDR1 SGHTA, CDR2 FQGNSA. In nucleotides, the CDR3 is TGTGCCAGCAGCTTTTTCAGAAATCAGCCCCAGCATTTT. It yields the protein CASSFFRNQPQHF. The full variable domain, completed using reference TRBV7-2 and TRBJ1-5, is GAGVSQSPSNKVTEKGKDVELRCDPISGHTALYWYRQSLGQGLEFLIYFQGNSAPDKSGLPSDRFSAERTGGSVSTLTIQRTQQEDSAVYLCASSFFRNQPQHFGDGTRLSIL.

This chain joins TRBV7-9 and TRBJ2-3; D is perhaps TRBD1 (6 bases). The CDR3 runs to 10 residues. Germline V CDR1 and CDR2: SEHNR, FQNEAQ (reference sequence). The ends were cut back, 11 bases at V and 6 bases at J, with 9 bases in the middle. The CDR3 DNA is TGTGCCGGTCAGGGGGATACGCAGTATTTT. Translation gives CAGQGDTQYF.

This chain links TRBV6-6 with TRBJ2-7; D remains ambiguous. CDR3 size: 13 residues. CDR1 and CDR2 from the germline V gene are MNHNY and SVGAGI (reference sequence). The V end lost 2 bases, the J end lost 9 bases, and 14 bases lay between the germline ends. In nucleotides, the CDR3 is TGTGCCAGCAGTTACGGACCTTTCTCTGCGCAGTACGTC. As protein: CASSYGPFSAQYV.